Presented here are 27 T cell receptor beta chains from one specimen sequenced in a study of blood T cells in healthy people across ages. Through a sample-barcoded 5' primer and a J-beta primer mix, a second PCR was run for roughly 6 to 11 cycles. TCRdb passed the 5' RACE reads through MiXCR, listing each CDR3 protein once. In the table there are around 1,900,000 distinct CDR3 sequences, roughly two fifths of which are singletons. The sample was blood. Receptor source: a human donor in good health.

V and J are TRBV11-2 and TRBJ2-2; 8 positions match TRBD1. Per germline, CDR1 SGHAT and CDR2 FQNNGV. J lost 4 bases, V lost 1 base, and 5 bases had no gene match. There are 16 residues in the CDR3. Here the CDR3 reads CASSLGRTGTTGELFF. As DNA, the CDR3 is TGTGCCAGCAGCTTAGGACGGACAGGGACCACCGGGGAGCTGTTTTTT.

This clonotype has just a few counts. The CDR3 region is CASSGVYSGTEAFF. The DNA for the CDR3 is TGCGCCAGCAGCGGGGTGTACAGTGGCACTGAAGCTTTCTTT. The rearrangement uses TRBV5-1 and TRBJ1-1; D is ambiguous. CDR3 length: 14 residues. The V end lost 4 bases, the J end lost 4 bases, and 14 bases lay between the germline ends. Germline CDR1 and CDR2: SGHRS and YFSETQ. The entire variable domain, with the rest obtained from reference TRBV5-1 and TRBJ1-1, is as follows: KAGVTQTPRYLIKTRGQQVTLSCSPISGHRSVSWYQQTPGQGLQFLFEYFSETQRNKGNFPGRFSGRQFSNSRSEMNVSTLELGDSALYLCASSGVYSGTEAFFGQGTRLTVV.

The chain combines TRBV20-1 with TRBJ2-3; D possibly corresponds to TRBD2 (6 bases). The CDR3 runs to 18 residues. V was clipped by 3 bases and J by 2 bases, with 24 bases between them. Germline assignment: CDR1 DFQATT and CDR2 SNEGSKA (reference sequence). CDR3 sequence: CSASPLEGIAALTDTQYF. DNA of the CDR3: TGCAGTGCTAGTCCCTTGGAGGGCATAGCGGCCCTCACAGATACGCAGTATTTT.

This clonotype was counted between two and nine times. The chain joins TRBV4-2 to TRBJ2-3, with 7 bases aligning to TRBD2. CDR3 length equals 15 residues. With 5 bases clipped from V and 3 bases from J, the junction kept 8 bases outside the gene matches. Germline assignment: CDR1 LGHNA and CDR2 YNFKEQ. The DNA for the CDR3 is TGTGCCAGCAGCGCCCCCGGACTAGGAACAGATACGCAGTATTTT. It yields the protein CASSAPGLGTDTQYF.

This clonotype was found a few times. The CDR3 DNA is TGTGCCAGCAGCCTTGGGACAGCAAGCAACGAGCAGTACTTC. Translated, it gives CASSLGTASNEQYF. The chain links TRBV27 to TRBJ2-7; TRBD1 matches at 7 bases. The CDR3 is 14 amino acids. From germline, CDR1 is MNHEY and CDR2 SMNVEV (reference sequence). Trimming cost V 6 bases and J 5 bases; bases outside gene matches: 10.

This clonotype was detected ten times or more. The chain employs TRBV5-6 and TRBJ2-1, with D tentatively TRBD1 (6 bases). The CDR3 is 16 residues long. The V gene lost 0 bases and the J gene lost 0 bases, with 10 bases spanning the gap. The V gene's germline CDR1 is SGHDT and CDR2 YYEEEE. CDR3 loop: CASSLGGHGSYNEQFF. CDR3 bases: TGTGCCAGCAGCTTGGGGGGGCATGGCTCCTACAATGAGCAGTTCTTC.

The rearrangement uses TRBV11-1 and TRBJ2-3; D gene uncertain. CDR1 SGHAT and CDR2 FQDESV come from the germline V gene (reference sequence). Trimming removed 2 bases at V and 14 bases at J, with 14 bases between. This CDR3 has 12 amino acids. The CDR3 sequence is CASSLTPGLRYF. DNA of the CDR3: TGTGCCAGCAGCTTAACCCCGGGCCTCAGGTATTTT. Full variable domain (outside the CDR3, taken from reference TRBV11-1 and TRBJ2-3): EAEVAQSPRYKITEKSQAVAFWCDPISGHATLYWYRQILGQGPELLVQFQDESVVDDSQLPKDRFSAERLKGVDSTLKIQPAELGDSAMYLCASSLTPGLRYFGPGTRLTVL.

The rearrangement links TRBV4-3 to TRBJ2-3; D is unclear. Trimming removed 0 bases from V and 6 bases from J, with 13 bases in between. Germline V gene data show CDR1 as LGHNA and CDR2 as YSLEER. This CDR3 is 15 amino acids long. The CDR3 is CASSQDVATEDTQYF. CDR3 in DNA: TGCGCCAGCAGCCAAGACGTCGCTACCGAGGATACGCAGTATTTT.

V usage is TRBV9 and J usage is TRBJ2-1; 10 positions match TRBD1. The germline CDR1 and CDR2 sequences are SGDLS and YYNGEE. J gave up 7 bases and V 0 bases, and 16 bases lay outside the gene matches. This CDR3 has 19 residues. The CDR3 loop reads CASSVAQGSDRGPDNEQFF. Written as DNA, the CDR3 is TGTGCCAGCAGCGTAGCTCAGGGGTCTGACAGGGGGCCAGATAATGAGCAGTTCTTC.

The V and J genes are TRBV18 and TRBJ2-7; D is uncertain. In germline, CDR1 is KGHSH, CDR2 LQKENI. V shed 6 bases and J shed 1 base, with 10 bases lying between them. This CDR3 has 13 amino acids. The CDR3 nucleotides are TGTGCCAGCTCGAATCCCCAATCCTACGAGCAGTACTTC. Translation: CASSNPQSYEQYF.

The sample holds a few counts of this clonotype. The V and J genes are TRBV4-1 and TRBJ1-1; tentatively, D is TRBD1 (5 bases). Germline CDR1 MGHRA, CDR2 YSYEKL. V dropped 5 bases and J dropped 5 bases, with 12 bases sitting between them. This CDR3 is built from 13 residues. The CDR3 DNA reads as TGCGCCAGCAGCGCAGGGAGTGTTACTGAAGCTTTCTTT. This gives the protein CASSAGSVTEAFF.

J is TRBJ1-2 and V is TRBV27; 9 bases are a match to TRBD1. CDR1 and CDR2 (germline): MNHEY, SMNVEV (reference sequence). The CDR3 spans 13 residues. The junction had 7 bases not matched to a gene; V was cut back by 6 bases and J by 8 bases. In nucleotides, the CDR3 is TGTGCCAGCAGCGGACAGGGGTTCACGGGCTACACCTTC. It codes for CASSGQGFTGYTF.

This sequence joins TRBV28 and TRBJ1-4; D gene uncertain. From germline, CDR1 is MDHEN and CDR2 SYDVKM. The V gene lost 1 base and the J gene lost 0 bases, with 6 bases spanning the gap. The CDR3 length is 15 residues. The CDR3 bases are TGTGCCAGCAGTTTATCCTGGTCAACTAATGAAAAACTGTTTTTT. Its protein product is CASSLSWSTNEKLFF. The full variable domain, rest sourced from reference TRBV28 and TRBJ1-4, is DVKVTQSSRYLVKRTGEKVFLECVQDMDHENMFWYRQDPGLGLRLIYFSYDVKMKEKGDIPEGYSVSREKKERFSLILESASTNQTSMYLCASSLSWSTNEKLFFGSGTQLSVL.

The chain is built from TRBV7-6 and TRBJ2-5, with 8 bases fitting TRBD2. Losses at the gene ends were 3 bases for V and 11 bases for J; bases not matched to a gene: 8. Germline V CDR1 and CDR2: SGHVS, FNYEAQ. CDR3 length: 13 amino acids. The CDR3 is CASSFQTTGGQYF. CDR3 bases: TGTGCCAGCAGCTTCCAGACGACGGGGGGGCAGTACTTC. The whole variable domain, filled in from reference TRBV7-6 and TRBJ2-5, reads GAGVSQSPRYKVTKRGQDVALRCDPISGHVSLYWYRQALGQGPEFLTYFNYEAQQDKSGLPNDRFSAERPEGSISTLTIQRTEQRDSAMYRCASSFQTTGGQYFGPGTRLLVL.

This chain links TRBV7-2 with TRBJ2-5; no firm D call. The CDR3 consists of 13 residues. V lost 2 bases, J lost 5 bases, and 9 bases lay in between. The germline V gene has CDR1 SGHTA and CDR2 FQGNSA. The CDR3 DNA follows: TGTGCCAGCAGCTTATGGTCTCGGGAGACCCAGTACTTC. Protein sequence: CASSLWSRETQYF. Filled out from reference TRBV7-2 and TRBJ2-5, the complete variable domain reads GAGVSQSPSNKVTEKGKDVELRCDPISGHTALYWYRQSLGQGLEFLIYFQGNSAPDKSGLPSDRFSAERTGGSVSTLTIQRTQQEDSAVYLCASSLWSRETQYFGPGTRLLVL.

As to this clonotype: A junction boundary mismatches the germline segment, possibly from a read error. This rearrangement joins TRBV9 to TRBJ2-1; the match to TRBD2 covers 7 bases. This CDR3 has 12 residues. Germline loops: CDR1 SGDLS, CDR2 YYNGEE. DNA of the CDR3: TGTGCCGGCAGCCGGGGGGAGGATGAGCAGTTCTTC. This gives the protein CAGSRGEDEQFF. The full variable domain, rest sourced from reference TRBV9 and TRBJ2-1, is DSGVTQTPKHLITATGQRVTLRCSPRSGDLSVYWYQQSLDQGLQFLIQYYNGEERAKGNILERFSAQQFPDLHSELNLSSLELGDSALYFCAGSRGEDEQFFGPGTRLTVL.

This sequence joins TRBV7-9 and TRBJ2-5; the D call may be TRBD1 or TRBD2 (6 bases each). CDR3 length: 15 amino acids. V lost 7 bases and J 4 bases, leaving 19 bases between the germline ends. The germline V gene encodes CDR1 SEHNR and CDR2 FQNEAQ (reference sequence). The CDR3: CASNRFEGGRETQYF. The CDR3 DNA follows: TGTGCCAGCAATAGGTTCGAGGGGGGCAGAGAGACCCAGTACTTC.

The rearrangement uses TRBV3-1 and TRBJ1-2; D gene unclear. Germline V gene lookup returns CDR1 LGHDT and CDR2 YNNKEL (reference sequence). This CDR3 contains 14 residues. The ends were cut back, 0 bases at V and 5 bases at J, with 10 bases in the middle. For the CDR3, the DNA is TGTGCCAGCAGCCAAGAGGTTCAAGCATATGGCTACACCTTC. Protein: CASSQEVQAYGYTF.

The chain joins TRBV5-5 to TRBJ2-7; possible D gene TRBD2, 5 bases. Germline lookup yields CDR1 SGHKS and CDR2 YYEKEE (reference sequence). The CDR3 contains 14 residues. V was trimmed by 4 bases and J by 3 bases, leaving 14 bases between them. CDR3 protein: CASSPYSGSYEQYF. The DNA for the CDR3 is TGTGCCAGCAGCCCCTACAGCGGCAGCTACGAGCAGTACTTC.

This clonotype has at least ten counts. The chain uses TRBV6-5 and TRBJ1-2; D possibly corresponds to TRBD1 (6 bases). The CDR3 runs 16 residues. V shed 3 bases and J shed 4 bases, with 18 bases lying between them. The germline V gene encodes CDR1 MNHEY and CDR2 SVGAGI. The CDR3 bases are TGTGCCAGCAGTTATTACCTTGGCAGGGGCTCCTATGGCTACACCTTC. The encoded protein is CASSYYLGRGSYGYTF.

This rearrangement joins TRBV18 to TRBJ1-5; TRBD1 matches at 7 bases. The CDR3 is 13 amino acids. Germline V gene data show CDR1 as KGHSH and CDR2 as LQKENI. V was clipped by 4 bases and J by 6 bases; unmatched bases: 3. CDR3 coding DNA: TGTGCCAGCTCACAGGGGGCGAGTCAGCCCCAGCATTTT. Translating gives CASSQGASQPQHF.

The chain joins TRBV29-1 to TRBJ1-2; the D gene is possibly TRBD1 (6 bases). Germline V gene lookup returns CDR1 SQVTM and CDR2 ANQGSEA. The CDR3 extends over 12 amino acids. The germline V and J ends were trimmed by 7 bases and 6 bases, with 15 bases remaining between them. The DNA of the CDR3 is TGCAGCGGTGTACCAGGGGTGAATGGCTACACCTTC. This codes for CSGVPGVNGYTF.

Points on this clonotype: This clone may be a read error of a much larger clone one base away. This chain links TRBV5-1 with TRBJ2-1; 8 bases agree with TRBD2. In germline, CDR1 is SGHRS, CDR2 YFSETQ. The CDR3 has 13 residues. For the CDR3, the DNA is TGCGCCAGCAGCTTACTCCTAGCGGGTGAGCGGTTCTTC. The encoded protein is CASSLLLAGERFF.

The chain couples TRBV12-3 or TRBV12-4 to TRBJ1-3; possible D gene TRBD1, 5 bases. Trimming shortened V by 5 bases and J by 2 bases, and 16 bases separated the two germline ends. The CDR3 contains 16 residues. This CDR3 is CASSPWGEDTGNTIYF. For the CDR3, the DNA is TGTGCCAGCAGTCCCTGGGGGGAGGACACTGGAAACACCATATATTTT.

The V gene is TRBV5-6, the J gene TRBJ2-6; D perhaps matches TRBD1 (5 bases). V lost 2 bases and J 7 bases, leaving 10 bases between the germline ends. CDR1 and CDR2 (germline): SGHDT, YYEEEE. CDR3 length: 14 residues. CDR3 in DNA: TGTGCCAGCAGCTTAATAAGGGGAGCCAACGTCCTGACTTTC. It translates to CASSLIRGANVLTF.

This chain links TRBV12-3 or TRBV12-4 with TRBJ2-3; D ambiguous. The CDR3 sequence is 12 residues long. V was shortened by 3 bases and J by 5 bases, with 6 bases between the two germline ends. The CDR3 nucleotides read TGTGCCAGCAGTTTTTGGAGAGATACGCAGTATTTT. It specifies CASSFWRDTQYF.

This clonotype was counted at least ten times. V and J are TRBV12-3 or TRBV12-4 and TRBJ2-7; a weak D match, TRBD2 (6 bases). The CDR3 contains 14 residues. V gave up 3 bases and J gave up 0 bases, with 9 bases separating them. This CDR3 is CASSFGTYSYEQYF. CDR3 DNA sequence: TGTGCCAGCAGTTTCGGGACTTACTCCTACGAGCAGTACTTC.